What follows are 32 T cell receptor beta chains derived from one specimen sequenced in a study of T cells in Graves' hyperthyroidism and ophthalmopathy. Amplified TCR beta CDR3 regions derived from RNA transcripts. A first-round RT-PCR of the TCR CDR3 used the HTBI primer set. A single record per CDR3 protein comes from TCRdb applying MiXCR to the multiplex PCR reads. The sample lists roughly 420,000 distinct CDR3 sequences, roughly 13% occurring once. Sequenced input: blood. These receptors were collected from a woman between 18 and 29 years old with Graves' hyperthyroidism.

This clonotype was detected ten times or more. The gene calls are TRBV28 and TRBJ2-1; TRBD2 might be the D (5 bases). Germline V CDR1 and CDR2: MDHEN, SYDVKM. V lost 3 bases to trimming and J lost 2 bases, with 26 bases between them. The CDR3 is 20 residues long. The CDR3 nucleotides read TGTGCCAGCAGTTTGGCCGACCCCGATGATACAGCGGAAACCTACAATGAGCAGTTCTTC. Translated, it gives CASSLADPDDTAETYNEQFF.

As to this clonotype: This could be a read error, since a much larger clone is one nucleotide away. V usage is TRBV6-1 and J usage is TRBJ2-7; D is possibly TRBD1 (6 bases). The germline V gene encodes CDR1 MNHNS and CDR2 SASEGT. This CDR3 comprises 15 residues. V dropped 6 bases and J dropped 5 bases, with 20 bases sitting between them. The CDR3 DNA sequence: TGTGCCAGCAGCGAATCGGCAGGGGATGGCGACGAGCAGTACTTC. Its protein is CASSESAGDGDEQYF.

To note about this clonotype: One end of the junction varies from germline; a read error may be responsible. The CDR3 DNA sequence: TGCGCCAGCAGCGAGGCTAGCGGCAGAGGGGAAGAGACCCAGTGCTTC. Its protein is CASSEASGRGEETQCF. The chain has TRBV5-1 and TRBJ2-5; 7 positions match TRBD2. The CDR3 length is 16 residues. Germline V gives CDR1 SGHRS, CDR2 YFSETQ.

The rearrangement uses TRBV5-1 and TRBJ2-3; 10 bases fit TRBD2. Trimming took 4 bases from V and 7 from J; bases not matched to a gene: 12. The germline V gene has CDR1 SGHRS and CDR2 YFSETQ. This CDR3 is built from 16 residues. The CDR3: CASSPFSSGSGNTQYF. The CDR3, as DNA: TGCGCCAGCAGCCCCTTTTCTAGCGGGAGTGGGAATACGCAGTATTTT.

The rearrangement joins TRBV2 to TRBJ1-3; D is unresolved. Trimming pared 4 bases from V and 3 bases from J, leaving 10 bases between. The CDR3 consists of 14 residues. Germline V CDR1 and CDR2: SNHLY, FYNNEI. CDR3 residues: CASSASSNGNTIYF. In DNA form, the CDR3 reads TGTGCCAGCAGTGCGTCCAGTAATGGAAACACCATATATTTT.

In its sample, this clonotype was seen many times. The chain couples TRBV7-8 to TRBJ2-3, with 9 bases lining up with TRBD2. Germline V gene sequence: CDR1 SGHVS, CDR2 FQNEAQ. V shed 3 bases, J shed 0 bases, and the junction held 4 bases outside the gene matches. This CDR3 region has 16 residues. The CDR3 sequence is CASSFLAGASTDTQYF. The DNA for the CDR3 is TGTGCCAGCAGCTTCTTAGCGGGAGCCAGCACAGATACGCAGTATTTT.

In this sample, this clonotype turned up many times. The chain recombines TRBV15 with TRBJ2-3; possible D gene TRBD1, 6 bases. Germline-derived CDR1 and CDR2 are LNHNV and YYDKDF (reference sequence). Trimming removed 7 bases at V and 4 bases at J, with 12 bases between. This CDR3 has 13 amino acids. This CDR3 reads CATTPTGSDTQYF. CDR3 coding DNA: TGTGCCACCACGCCAACAGGGTCAGATACGCAGTATTTT.

In its sample, this clonotype was seen once. The rearrangement joins TRBV7-2 to TRBJ2-1; no firm D call. CDR3 size: 13 residues. Germline CDR1 is SGHTA and CDR2 is FQGNSA. The ends were cut back, 5 bases at V and 8 bases at J, with 13 bases in the middle. The CDR3 coding sequence is TGTGCCAGCAGCCCCCCGGGTTGGTATGAGCAGTTCTTC. Protein sequence: CASSPPGWYEQFF.

J is TRBJ1-1 and V is TRBV7-2; 12 positions agree with TRBD1. V shed 6 bases, J shed 4 bases, and the junction held 9 bases outside the gene matches. CDR3 length equals 16 residues. The germline V gene encodes CDR1 SGHTA and CDR2 FQGNSA. The CDR3 nucleotides are TGTGCCAGCAGTACCGGGACAGGGGGCCGGGGCACTGAAGCTTTCTTT. Protein product: CASSTGTGGRGTEAFF.

This clonotype was seen ten or more times. The chain recombines TRBV28 with TRBJ2-1, with 11 bases lining up with TRBD2. Germline CDR1 MDHEN, CDR2 SYDVKM. The CDR3 length is 17 residues. Trimming cost V 4 bases and J 5 bases; bases outside gene matches: 10. The CDR3 sequence is CASSSSAGTSGHNEQFF. The CDR3 coding sequence is TGTGCCAGCAGTTCCTCGGCCGGGACTAGCGGCCACAATGAGCAGTTCTTC. The variable domain in full, completed from reference TRBV28 and TRBJ2-1, reads DVKVTQSSRYLVKRTGEKVFLECVQDMDHENMFWYRQDPGLGLRLIYFSYDVKMKEKGDIPEGYSVSREKKERFSLILESASTNQTSMYLCASSSSAGTSGHNEQFFGPGTRLTVL.

About this clonotype: One end of the junction fails to match germline, which may point to a read error. The genes are TRBV28 and TRBJ1-1, with TRBD1 as a possible D gene (6 bases). CDR1 and CDR2 (germline): MDHEN, SYDVKM. The CDR3 is made up of 13 amino acids. CDR3 in amino acids: CASRNTGPLGALF. The CDR3 nucleotides are TGTGCCAGCAGAAACACGGGCCCTCTGGGGGCTCTCTTT.

V gene TRBV11-2 combines with J gene TRBJ2-7; D possibly corresponds to TRBD1 (6 bases). V lost 2 bases and J lost 2, with 13 bases in between. This CDR3 region has 15 residues. Germline V CDR1 and CDR2: SGHAT, FQNNGV. The CDR3 here is CASSLPSGHPYEQYF. As DNA, the CDR3 is TGTGCCAGCAGCTTACCCTCGGGACACCCCTACGAGCAGTACTTC.

To note about this clonotype: Compared with germline, one end of the junction differs, possibly owing to a read error. The CDR3 spells CVSSYDMGNTIYF. The CDR3, as DNA: TGTGTCAGCAGTTACGACATGGGAAACACCATATATTTT. The chain links TRBV6-2 or TRBV6-3 to TRBJ1-3; D is unresolved. CDR3 length equals 13 residues. Germline V gene data show CDR1 as MNHEY and CDR2 as SVGEGT.

In this sample, this clonotype turned up many times. V usage is TRBV20-1 and J usage is TRBJ1-1; D gene unclear. V was cut by 3 bases and J by 1 base, with 9 bases left in between. The CDR3 has 13 residues. Germline loops: CDR1 DFQATT, CDR2 SNEGSKA (reference sequence). In DNA, the CDR3 is TGCAGTGCTAGCGATCCGCAGAACACTGAAGCTTTCTTT. This sequence encodes CSASDPQNTEAFF.

Notes on this clonotype: A read error may produce the germline difference seen at one junction end. The chain employs TRBV5-4 and TRBJ2-3; 9 bases line up with TRBD2. The CDR3 contains 18 residues. Germline CDR1 reads SGHNT; CDR2 reads YYREEE (reference sequence). Here the CDR3 reads CASSPPFSWAGGPYTQCF. CDR3 sequence (DNA): TGTGCCAGCAGCCCACCATTCTCATGGGCGGGAGGGCCCTATACGCAGTGTTTT.

This clonotype has ten or more counts. This chain joins TRBV9 and TRBJ1-6; possible D gene TRBD1, 5 bases. The CDR3 contains 14 residues. Per germline, CDR1 SGDLS and CDR2 YYNGEE. Deletions cut 0 bases from V and 7 bases from J, with 8 bases between. The CDR3 nucleotides read TGTGCCAGCAGCGTAGCGGGGGGGAATTCACCCCTCCACTTT. Its translation: CASSVAGGNSPLHF.

There are many counts of this clonotype. This chain connects TRBV5-6 to TRBJ2-1; TRBD2 matches 8 bases. Germline values: CDR1 SGHDT, CDR2 YYEEEE. V trimming: 1 base; J trimming: 12 bases; junction bases outside the gene matches: 15. The CDR3 is 16 residues long. CDR3 sequence reads: CASSLSTLAGLPGQFF. The CDR3 bases are TGTGCCAGCAGCTTGAGTACCCTAGCGGGCCTACCCGGGCAGTTCTTC.

The genes are TRBV20-1 and TRBJ1-4; 9 bases match TRBD1. This CDR3 has 16 residues. The V gene's germline CDR1 is DFQATT and CDR2 SNEGSKA (reference sequence). Losses at the gene ends were 3 bases for V and 0 bases for J; bases not matched to a gene: 5. In DNA, the CDR3 is TGCAGTGCTAGGGTGACAGGGGGTACAACTAATGAAAAACTGTTTTTT. Translating gives CSARVTGGTTNEKLFF.

The chain employs TRBV5-4 and TRBJ2-1; TRBD1 aligns across 8 bases. Germline CDR1 reads SGHNT; CDR2 reads YYREEE (reference sequence). J lost 14 bases, V lost 2 bases, and 15 bases had no gene match. The CDR3 length is 15 residues. CDR3 sequence: CASSLPPGTGIMEFF. Written as DNA, the CDR3 is TGTGCCAGCAGCTTACCCCCCGGGACAGGTATTATGGAGTTCTTC.

The V and J genes are TRBV5-1 and TRBJ2-5, with D possibly matching TRBD1 (5 bases). Germline values: CDR1 SGHRS, CDR2 YFSETQ. This CDR3 has 14 residues. The V and J ends lost 4 bases and 4 bases respectively, with 14 bases between them. The CDR3 DNA reads TGCGCCAGCAGCCGCCAGGGCCAAGGAGAGACCCAGTACTTC. Amino acid sequence: CASSRQGQGETQYF.

This clonotype was detected only a few times. The chain links TRBV5-6 to TRBJ2-5, with 8 positions matching TRBD1. There are 15 residues in the CDR3. Germline V CDR1 and CDR2: SGHDT, YYEEEE. J gave up 6 bases and V 4 bases, and 11 bases lay outside the gene matches. In nucleotides, the CDR3 is TGTGCCAGCAGCAGACCGGGACAGGTGTTGCAGACCCAGTACTTC. It yields the protein CASSRPGQVLQTQYF.

The chain recombines TRBV20-1 with TRBJ2-7; 7 bases line up with TRBD2. V lost 4 bases, J lost 6 bases, and 12 bases stayed unmatched. The length of the CDR3 is 14 residues. The germline gives CDR1 DFQATT, CDR2 SNEGSKA (reference sequence). CDR3 nucleotides: TGCAGTGCTAATGAGGGAGGGAGGGGAGGCGAGCAGTACTTC. Translation: CSANEGGRGGEQYF.

The rearrangement joins TRBV5-4 to TRBJ2-5; TRBD2 is a possible D gene (6 bases). CDR1 and CDR2 (germline): SGHNT, YYREEE (reference sequence). V was cut by 7 bases and J by 1 base, with 11 bases left in between. CDR3 length: 13 residues. The CDR3 region has the DNA TGTGCCAGCGGTGTGGGGGGCCAAGAGACCCAGTACTTC. As protein: CASGVGGQETQYF.

The sample holds a few counts of this clonotype. V usage is TRBV20-1 and J usage is TRBJ2-1; tentatively, D is TRBD2 (6 bases). Trimming left V 4 bases short and J 4 bases short, with 14 bases between. CDR3 size: 14 residues. Germline-derived CDR1 and CDR2 are DFQATT and SNEGSKA (reference sequence). CDR3 nucleotides: TGCAGTGCTACGGACCCCCGGGGGTACAATGAGCAGTTCTTC. It yields the protein CSATDPRGYNEQFF.

This clonotype was counted between two and nine times. This is likely a read error, given that the CDR3 carries no conserved phenylalanine or tryptophan at its end. V gene TRBV5-1 combines with J gene TRBJ2-3; D is uncertain. CDR3 length: 16 residues. The V and J ends lost 0 bases and 2 bases respectively, with 13 bases between them. Germline CDR1 reads SGHRS; CDR2 reads YFSETQ. The CDR3 is CASSLGGLSLTDTQYC. In DNA form, the CDR3 reads TGCGCCAGCAGCTTGGGGGGTTTGAGCCTCACAGATACGCAGTATTGT.

To note about this clonotype: With a much larger clone just one base away, this may be a read error. This chain links TRBV7-2 with TRBJ2-5; no clear D. Germline V CDR1 and CDR2: SGHTA, FQGNSA. The CDR3 length is 12 residues. The CDR3, as DNA: TGTGCCGGCAGACACCCGTCGGAGACCCAGTACTTC. It codes for CAGRHPSETQYF. Combining the CDR3 with reference TRBV7-2 and TRBJ2-5 gives the whole variable domain GAGVSQSPSNKVTEKGKDVELRCDPISGHTALYWYRQSLGQGLEFLIYFQGNSAPDKSGLPSDRFSAERTGGSVSTLTIQRTQQEDSAVYLCAGRHPSETQYFGPGTRLLVL.

Ten or more counts support this clonotype. This rearrangement joins TRBV6-1 to TRBJ2-1; perhaps D is TRBD1 or TRBD2 (5 bases each). The germline V gene has CDR1 MNHNS and CDR2 SASEGT. The CDR3 runs 12 residues. Trimming left V 6 bases short and J 8 bases short, with 11 bases between. CDR3 sequence (DNA): TGTGCCAGCAGCAGACTGGGGGATGAGCAGTTCTTC. It translates to CASSRLGDEQFF.

This clonotype came up many times. This chain connects TRBV27 to TRBJ2-2, with TRBD1 matching over 9 bases. This CDR3 region has 16 residues. Germline-derived CDR1 and CDR2 are MNHEY and SMNVEV (reference sequence). The V gene end was trimmed by 5 bases and the J gene end by 1 base; junction bases not matched to a gene: 5. The CDR3 DNA reads as TGTGCCAGCAGTCCTCGGGACAGGGTGAACACCGGGGAGCTGTTTTTT. It is translated as CASSPRDRVNTGELFF.

This clonotype was seen ten or more times. V gene TRBV11-3 combines with J gene TRBJ2-1, with 8 bases fitting TRBD2. The CDR3 consists of 15 residues. With V trimmed by 5 bases and J by 4 bases, 7 bases remained unmatched. In germline, CDR1 is SGHNT, CDR2 YENEEA. The DNA for the CDR3 is TGTGCCAGCAGCCTCGCGAGCGGGGGATACAATGAGCAGTTCTTC. It specifies CASSLASGGYNEQFF.

This clonotype was seen repeatedly, ten times or more. V gene TRBV6-2 or TRBV6-3 combines with J gene TRBJ2-7, with D hard to call. Germline CDR1 and CDR2: MNHEY and SVGEGT. Trimming removed 4 bases at V and 1 base at J, with 17 bases between. CDR3 size: 16 residues. The CDR3 DNA reads TGTGCCAGCAGTTTCCGACCCGAGCTAAATTCCTACGAGCAGTACTTC. Protein sequence: CASSFRPELNSYEQYF.

V and J are TRBV6-1 and TRBJ2-6; no clear D gene. Trimming stripped 5 bases from V and 1 base from J, with 9 bases between. The CDR3 contains 15 residues. CDR1 MNHNS and CDR2 SASEGT come from the germline V gene. The CDR3 sequence: CASSSTASGANVLTF. The CDR3 DNA sequence: TGTGCCAGCAGTTCGACTGCTTCTGGGGCCAACGTCCTGACTTTC.

This clonotype was detected only a few times. The chain couples TRBV6-1 to TRBJ2-1; a possible D gene is TRBD2 (5 bases). The CDR3 loop spans 14 amino acids. Germline V gene lookup returns CDR1 MNHNS and CDR2 SASEGT. Trimming pared 0 bases from V and 3 bases from J, leaving 6 bases between. The CDR3 is CASSEAGDYNEQFF. Written as DNA, the CDR3 is TGTGCCAGCAGTGAAGCGGGAGACTACAATGAGCAGTTCTTC.